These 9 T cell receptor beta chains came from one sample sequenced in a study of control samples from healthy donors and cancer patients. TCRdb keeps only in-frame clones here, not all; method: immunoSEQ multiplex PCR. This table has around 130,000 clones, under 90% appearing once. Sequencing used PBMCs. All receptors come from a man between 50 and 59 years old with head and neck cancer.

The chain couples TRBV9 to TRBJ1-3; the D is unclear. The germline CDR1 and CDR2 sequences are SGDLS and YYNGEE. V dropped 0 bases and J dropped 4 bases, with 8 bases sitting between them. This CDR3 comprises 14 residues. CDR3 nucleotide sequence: TGTGCCAGCAGCGTAGGTTCTAACGGAAACACCATATATTTT. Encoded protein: CASSVGSNGNTIYF.

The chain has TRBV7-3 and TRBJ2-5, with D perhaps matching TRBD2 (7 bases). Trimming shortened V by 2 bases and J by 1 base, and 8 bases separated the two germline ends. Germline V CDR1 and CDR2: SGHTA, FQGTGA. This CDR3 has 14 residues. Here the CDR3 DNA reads TGTGCCAGCAGCTTAGGGGGGGCCCAAGAGACCCAGTACTTC. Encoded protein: CASSLGGAQETQYF.

As DNA, the CDR3 is TGTGCCACCACGGGACAGGAGGATCAGCCCCAGCATTTT. Its protein product is CATTGQEDQPQHF. The genes are TRBV28 and TRBJ1-5; 8 bases match TRBD1. Germline V gene data show CDR1 as MDHEN and CDR2 as SYDVKM. This CDR3 has 13 amino acids. Trimming took 10 bases from V and 5 from J; bases not matched to a gene: 7.

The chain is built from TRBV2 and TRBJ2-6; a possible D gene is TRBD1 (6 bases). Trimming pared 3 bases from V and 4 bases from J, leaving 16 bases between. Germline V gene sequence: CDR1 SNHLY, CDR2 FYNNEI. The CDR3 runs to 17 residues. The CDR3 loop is CASSDPGVVSGANVLTF. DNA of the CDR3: TGTGCCAGCAGTGATCCAGGGGTTGTATCAGGGGCCAACGTCCTGACTTTC.

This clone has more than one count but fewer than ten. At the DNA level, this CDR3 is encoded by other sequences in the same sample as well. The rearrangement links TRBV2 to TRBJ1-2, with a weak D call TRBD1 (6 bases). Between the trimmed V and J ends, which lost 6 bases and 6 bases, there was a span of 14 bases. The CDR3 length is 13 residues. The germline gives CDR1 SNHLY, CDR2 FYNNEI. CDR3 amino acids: CASSPQGWDGYTF. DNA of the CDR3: TGTGCCAGCAGCCCACAGGGTTGGGATGGCTACACCTTC.

In DNA, the CDR3 is TGTGCCAGCAGCTCCCTTGAGCGGTCTGAAGCTTTCTTT. This codes for CASSSLERSEAFF. The V call is TRBV7-9, the J call TRBJ1-1; D remains unclear. Germline V CDR1 and CDR2: SEHNR, FQNEAQ (reference sequence). CDR3 length equals 13 residues. Deletions cut 4 bases from V and 6 bases from J, with 12 bases between.

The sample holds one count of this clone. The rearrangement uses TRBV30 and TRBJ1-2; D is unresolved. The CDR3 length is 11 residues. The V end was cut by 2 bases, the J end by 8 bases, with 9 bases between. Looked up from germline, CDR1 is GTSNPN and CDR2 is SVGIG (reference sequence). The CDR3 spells CAWSQGNGYTF. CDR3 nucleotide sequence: TGTGCCTGGAGTCAAGGGAACGGCTACACCTTC.

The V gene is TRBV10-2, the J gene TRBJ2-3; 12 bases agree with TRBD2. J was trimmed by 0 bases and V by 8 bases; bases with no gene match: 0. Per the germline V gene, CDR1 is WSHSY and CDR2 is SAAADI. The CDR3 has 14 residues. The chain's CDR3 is CASGLAGSTDTQYF. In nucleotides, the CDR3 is TGCGCCAGCGGACTAGCGGGAAGCACAGATACGCAGTATTTT.

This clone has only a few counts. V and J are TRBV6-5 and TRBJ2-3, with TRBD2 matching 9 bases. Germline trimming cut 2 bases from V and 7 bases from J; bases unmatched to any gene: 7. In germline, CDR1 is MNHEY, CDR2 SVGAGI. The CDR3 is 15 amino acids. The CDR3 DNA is TGTGCCAGCAGTTACCGCGGGGGGGCCCATTATACGCAGTATTTT. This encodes CASSYRGGAHYTQYF.